Below, 29 T cell receptor beta chains from the same sample are listed, as sequenced in a study of cytomegalovirus exposure and HLA in healthy donors (TCRdb year 2017). The receptor library was made with the immunoSEQ multiplex PCR assay. What TCRdb holds here is the immuneACCESS table cut down to in-frame rearrangements. Part of the clones is not present; checked against another copy, under half of the missing clones reflect an unresolved V gene, and the others are unexplained. This sample holds about 180,000 clones; roughly nine tenths were observed only once. The top ten clonotypes cover roughly 2.5% of the sample. Input material: PBMCs. These receptors were collected from a man aged 18 to 29 in good health and CMV-seropositive.

The rearrangement uses TRBV4-3 and TRBJ2-6; the match to TRBD1 covers 9 bases. The CDR3 is 19 residues long. Trimming at V came to 3 bases and at J to 3 bases, leaving 12 bases not matched to a gene. Germline CDR1 is LGHNA and CDR2 is YSLEER. In DNA form, the CDR3 reads TGCGCCAGCAGCCACACCTCCGGGACAGGGTCTTTTGGGGCCAACGTCCTGACTTTC. This codes for CASSHTSGTGSFGANVLTF.

The rearrangement joins TRBV6-6 to TRBJ2-7, with a tentative D call TRBD1 (5 bases). This CDR3 contains 12 residues. V lost 4 bases, J lost 7 bases, and 11 bases lay in between. Looked up from germline, CDR1 is MNHNY and CDR2 is SVGAGI (reference sequence). The CDR3 nucleotides are TGTGCCAGCAGTTCCTCCAAGGGGGAGCAGTACTTC. Translating it yields CASSSSKGEQYF.

This chain connects TRBV5-1 to TRBJ2-5, with a possible D match to TRBD1 (6 bases). The germline V and J ends were trimmed by 4 bases and 4 bases, with 14 bases remaining between them. The CDR3 has 14 residues. Germline V gene data show CDR1 as SGHRS and CDR2 as YFSETQ. As DNA, the CDR3 is TGCGCCAGCAGCCCACGGACAGAACCAGAGACCCAGTACTTC. Its translation is CASSPRTEPETQYF.

The chain is built from TRBV7-8 and TRBJ2-7, with TRBD1 matching 9 bases. Germline V gene lookup returns CDR1 SGHVS and CDR2 FQNEAQ. V trimming: 3 bases; J trimming: 3 bases; junction bases outside the gene matches: 18. The CDR3 extends over 19 amino acids. The DNA of the CDR3 is TGTGCCAGCAGCTTCTTCCGTTTTTGGGCGGGACAGGGAAACTACGAGCAGTACTTC. As protein: CASSFFRFWAGQGNYEQYF.

The V call is TRBV27, the J call TRBJ2-1; 9 positions match TRBD1. The germline gives CDR1 MNHEY, CDR2 SMNVEV (reference sequence). This CDR3 region has 12 residues. Trimming cost V 2 bases and J 10 bases; bases outside gene matches: 0. The CDR3 here is CASSLGTGEQFF. The CDR3 DNA reads as TGTGCCAGCAGTTTAGGGACAGGGGAGCAGTTCTTC.

V gene TRBV5-1 combines with J gene TRBJ2-3; 7 nucleotides align to TRBD1. Looked up from germline, CDR1 is SGHRS and CDR2 is YFSETQ. J was trimmed by 3 bases and V by 1 base; bases with no gene match: 5. This CDR3 spans 15 amino acids. CDR3 in amino acids: CASSLWGQWTDTQYF. In DNA form, the CDR3 reads TGCGCCAGCAGCTTGTGGGGACAGTGGACAGATACGCAGTATTTT.

The chain combines TRBV10-3 with TRBJ2-5; D not resolved. This CDR3 contains 14 residues. The V and J ends lost 4 bases and 1 base respectively, with 10 bases between them. Looked up from germline, CDR1 is ENHRY and CDR2 is SYGVKD. The CDR3 protein is CAISGSGSQETQYF. The CDR3 DNA is TGTGCCATCAGTGGTTCAGGATCCCAAGAGACCCAGTACTTC.

The chain links TRBV4-1 to TRBJ2-2; TRBD2 agrees at 9 bases. The CDR3 length is 13 residues. V dropped 7 bases and J dropped 9; count of bases not matched to a gene: 6. The germline gives CDR1 MGHRA, CDR2 YSYEKL. The CDR3 sequence: CASTWREGRELFF. The CDR3 region has the DNA TGCGCCAGCACCTGGCGGGAGGGCCGGGAGCTGTTTTTT.

The DNA of the CDR3 is TGTGCCAGCAGCTTAGGGGACAGGGTCCGTAATCAGCCCCAGCATTTT. This sequence encodes CASSLGDRVRNQPQHF. The chain uses TRBV7-2 and TRBJ1-5; 9 bases are a match to TRBD1. Germline CDR1 SGHTA, CDR2 FQGNSA. This CDR3 has 16 residues. V was pared by 1 base and J by 4 bases, with 5 bases of the junction left unmatched.

The chain joins TRBV4-1 to TRBJ2-2; 9 nucleotides agree with TRBD2. V lost 4 bases, J lost 4 bases, and 1 base stayed unmatched. CDR1 is MGHRA and CDR2 is YSYEKL in the germline V gene. The CDR3 has 14 residues. The CDR3: CASSPRGGTGELFF. Here the CDR3 DNA reads TGCGCCAGCAGCCCGCGGGGGGGCACCGGGGAGCTGTTTTTT.

The J gene is TRBJ2-1, the V gene TRBV7-2; TRBD2 aligns across 14 bases. Trimming removed 1 base from V and 12 bases from J; junction bases left unmatched: 5. The CDR3 runs to 15 residues. Germline CDR1 reads SGHTA; CDR2 reads FQGNSA. The CDR3 DNA is TGTGCCAGCAGCTTAGTAGGGACTAGCGGGGGTCGGCAGTTCTTC. It encodes CASSLVGTSGGRQFF.

The genes are TRBV12-5 and TRBJ2-5, with 11 bases matching TRBD2. The CDR3 sequence is 15 residues long. The J segment lost 2 bases and the V segment lost 6 bases, leaving 5 bases of the junction unmatched. Per the germline V gene, CDR1 is LGHNT and CDR2 is FRNRAP. This CDR3 reads CASGRLAGTQETQYF. CDR3 coding DNA: TGTGCTAGTGGCAGACTAGCGGGGACACAAGAGACCCAGTACTTC.

V usage is TRBV15 and J usage is TRBJ2-1; TRBD2 aligns across 7 bases. This CDR3 is built from 18 residues. Trimming at V came to 2 bases and at J to 8 bases, leaving 18 bases not matched to a gene. Germline CDR1 is LNHNV and CDR2 is YYDKDF (reference sequence). The CDR3 protein is CATSRFPGEGVLRHEQFF. The CDR3 nucleotides are TGTGCCACCAGCAGATTCCCCGGGGAGGGAGTACTACGCCATGAGCAGTTCTTC. Drawing the rest from reference TRBV15 and TRBJ2-1, the complete variable domain is DAMVIQNPRYQVTQFGKPVTLSCSQTLNHNVMYWYQQKSSQAPKLLFHYYDKDFNNEADTPDNFQSRRPNTSFCFLDIRSPGLGDTAMYLCATSRFPGEGVLRHEQFFGPGTRLTVL.

This clone was seen only a few times. V gene TRBV10-3 combines with J gene TRBJ1-2; 8 nucleotides align to TRBD1. The V gene's germline CDR1 is ENHRY and CDR2 SYGVKD. The CDR3 is 11 residues long. The junction had 3 bases not matched to a gene; V was cut back by 11 bases and J by 4 bases. The CDR3 sequence is CAVTGAYGYTF. The CDR3, as DNA: TGTGCCGTGACAGGGGCCTATGGCTACACCTTC.

This chain joins TRBV9 and TRBJ1-5, with TRBD1 matching 7 bases. J was trimmed by 5 bases and V by 4 bases; bases with no gene match: 6. Germline assignment: CDR1 SGDLS and CDR2 YYNGEE. The CDR3 covers 14 residues. CDR3 loop: CASSSTGSHQPQHF. The CDR3 region has the DNA TGTGCCAGCAGCTCGACAGGGTCCCATCAGCCCCAGCATTTT.

The chain combines TRBV11-2 with TRBJ2-7, with 7 bases aligning to TRBD1. The junction had 5 bases not matched to a gene; V was cut back by 5 bases and J by 1 base. The CDR3 runs to 14 residues. The V gene's germline CDR1 is SGHAT and CDR2 FQNNGV. The CDR3 bases are TGTGCCAGCAGCCGCCAGGGGGATTCCTACGAGCAGTACTTC. Its translation: CASSRQGDSYEQYF.

This clone came up a few times. The chain couples TRBV5-1 to TRBJ1-2; the match to TRBD1 covers 11 bases. CDR3 size: 15 residues. Germline loops: CDR1 SGHRS, CDR2 YFSETQ. V lost 0 bases and J lost 6; bases outside the gene matches: 4. CDR3 nucleotide sequence: TGCGCCAGCAGCTTGGATGGACAGGGGGCGGATGGCTACACCTTC. Protein: CASSLDGQGADGYTF.

This clone came up a few times. CDR3 in DNA: TGTGCCAGCAGCGCCCGGGACAGTACCTACGAGCAGTACTTC. Translation gives CASSARDSTYEQYF. The rearrangement links TRBV9 to TRBJ2-7, with 7 bases fitting TRBD1. Per the germline V gene, CDR1 is SGDLS and CDR2 is YYNGEE. The trim removed 3 bases at V and 2 bases at J, leaving 5 bases unmatched. The CDR3 covers 14 residues.

The chain uses TRBV2 and TRBJ2-2; D perhaps matches TRBD1 (5 bases). Germline lookup yields CDR1 SNHLY and CDR2 FYNNEI. The V and J ends lost 10 bases and 5 bases respectively, with 14 bases between them. The CDR3 totals 13 residues. The CDR3: CATEPGPTGELFF. The CDR3 nucleotides are TGTGCCACCGAACCAGGGCCTACCGGGGAGCTGTTTTTT.

This clone was recorded only once. This chain connects TRBV7-9 to TRBJ2-5, with 7 bases fitting TRBD2. Germline V gene lookup returns CDR1 SEHNR and CDR2 FQNEAQ (reference sequence). The CDR3 loop spans 15 amino acids. The V segment lost 6 bases and the J segment 3 bases; nucleotides outside the gene matches: 10. This chain's CDR3 is CASRASREGEETQYF. The CDR3 coding sequence is TGTGCCAGCAGGGCGAGCAGGGAGGGTGAAGAGACCCAGTACTTC.

The V call is TRBV7-3, the J call TRBJ2-5, with TRBD2 identical over 7 bases. CDR3 length: 15 amino acids. Germline loops: CDR1 SGHTA, CDR2 FQGTGA. The ends lost 0 bases at V and 1 base at J; junction bases unmatched: 2. This CDR3 reads CASSLTAGSQETQYF. In DNA form, the CDR3 reads TGTGCCAGCAGCTTAACAGCGGGGAGCCAAGAGACCCAGTACTTC.

This clone was seen a few times. The V gene is TRBV13, the J gene TRBJ1-2, with 10 nucleotides matching TRBD1. Looked up from germline, CDR1 is PRHDT and CDR2 is FYEKMQ (reference sequence). After removal of 6 bases from V and 8 bases from J, the junction contained 12 bases not matched to a gene. The CDR3 runs to 15 residues. The CDR3 DNA follows: TGTGCCAGCAGATCAGACCGGGACAGGGGACGGGGCTACACCTTC. Protein sequence: CASRSDRDRGRGYTF.

The V and J genes are TRBV28 and TRBJ1-3; no definite D call. The CDR3 contains 15 residues. Trimming removed 3 bases from V and 2 bases from J, with 11 bases in between. The V gene's germline CDR1 is MDHEN and CDR2 SYDVKM. The CDR3: CASSFGKNPGNTIYF. The CDR3 DNA sequence: TGTGCCAGCAGTTTCGGGAAAAACCCTGGAAACACCATATATTTT.

CDR3 sequence: CASSISGGINQPQHF. The CDR3 DNA reads TGTGCCAGTAGTATTTCAGGGGGGATCAATCAGCCCCAGCATTTT. This chain uses TRBV19 with TRBJ1-5; 7 nucleotides line up with TRBD1. The V gene's germline CDR1 is LNHDA and CDR2 SQIVND (reference sequence). The CDR3 spans 15 residues. With 3 bases clipped from V and 3 bases from J, the junction kept 5 bases outside the gene matches.

This clone appeared once. This chain uses TRBV5-1 with TRBJ2-1; D perhaps matches TRBD2 (5 bases). The CDR3 is 15 residues long. Trimming stripped 4 bases from V and 2 bases from J, with 13 bases between. Germline V gene lookup returns CDR1 SGHRS and CDR2 YFSETQ. For the CDR3, the DNA is TGCGCCAGCAGCACCGGACTGGCCGCCTACAATGAGCAGTTCTTC. Its translation: CASSTGLAAYNEQFF.

The CDR3 coding sequence is TGTGCCAGCCTTAGAGGACAGAACTATGGCTACACCTTC. It translates to CASLRGQNYGYTF. The chain uses TRBV7-9 and TRBJ1-2; D perhaps matches TRBD1 (6 bases). V gave up 8 bases and J gave up 2 bases, with 12 bases separating them. This CDR3 is 13 amino acids long. Germline V gene lookup returns CDR1 SEHNR and CDR2 FQNEAQ (reference sequence). The complete variable domain, with remaining parts taken from reference TRBV7-9 and TRBJ1-2, reads DTGVSQNPRHKITKRGQNVTFRCDPISEHNRLYWYRQTLGQGPEFLTYFQNEAQLEKSRLLSDRFSAERPKGSFSTLEIQRTEQGDSAMYLCASLRGQNYGYTFGSGTRLTVV.

The rearrangement uses TRBV6-5 and TRBJ2-7; TRBD1 aligns across 7 bases. Germline trimming cut 2 bases from V and 3 bases from J; bases unmatched to any gene: 7. This CDR3 has 15 amino acids. CDR1 and CDR2 from the germline V gene are MNHEY and SVGAGI. In nucleotides, the CDR3 is TGTGCCAGCAGTTACGGACAGGCGAGGGTCTACGAGCAGTACTTC. Translating it yields CASSYGQARVYEQYF.

The V gene is TRBV18, the J gene TRBJ1-3; D not certain. The V end was cut by 3 bases, the J end by 2 bases, with 14 bases between. Germline V gives CDR1 KGHSH, CDR2 LQKENI. There are 16 residues in the CDR3. CDR3 sequence reads: CASSPNPIETGNTIYF. The DNA of the CDR3 is TGTGCCAGCTCACCGAATCCTATCGAGACTGGAAACACCATATATTTT. Combining the CDR3 with reference TRBV18 and TRBJ1-3 gives the whole variable domain NAGVMQNPRHLVRRRGQEARLRCSPMKGHSHVYWYRQLPEEGLKFMVYLQKENIIDESGMPKERFSAEFPKEGPSILRIQQVVRGDSAAYFCASSPNPIETGNTIYFGEGSWLTVV.

The chain has TRBV6-6 and TRBJ2-2, with D perhaps TRBD1 (5 bases). CDR3 size: 14 residues. The germline gives CDR1 MNHNY, CDR2 SVGAGI (reference sequence). Trimming shortened V by 5 bases and J by 5 bases, and 12 bases separated the two germline ends. The CDR3 DNA sequence: TGTGCCAGCAGTCCACTGGCAGGGACCGGGGAGCTGTTTTTT. This codes for CASSPLAGTGELFF.